This is a list of T cell receptor beta chains from one sample in a study of blood T cell repertoires in COVID-19. This table comes from immunoSEQ multiplex PCR, and its TCRdb copy is limited to in-frame clones, with some not included. The sample yields 330,000 or so clones, 80% to 95% seen once. Sequences were obtained from PBMCs or T cells enriched from blood (not recorded which). These receptors all stem from a woman in her twenties or thirties who had recovered from COVID-19. CDR3s include the opening cysteine and the closing phenylalanine or tryptophan. D genes are given only for firm matches. Some rows have no size entry. The others give once, few or many, or a class for an expanded clone.

CDR3 protein: CASSGGGFYTDTQYF
CDR3 DNA: TGTGCCAGCAGTGGAGGGGGATTCTACACAGATACGCAGTATTTT
J gene: TRBJ2-3
V gene: TRBV2
clone size: once
D gene: .

CDR3 protein: CSVLKGAKGANVLTF
CDR3 DNA: TGCAGCGTTTTAAAGGGGGCGAAGGGGGCCAACGTCCTGACTTTC
J gene: TRBJ2-6
V gene: TRBV29-1
clone size: .
D gene: TRBD1

CDR3 protein: CASSPSGVYEQYF
CDR3 DNA: TGTGCCAGCAGCCCTAGCGGCGTCTACGAGCAGTACTTC
J gene: TRBJ2-7
V gene: TRBV7-9
clone size: .
D gene: TRBD2

CDR3 protein: CASSYDGTDTQYF
CDR3 DNA: TGTGCCAGCAGCTACGACGGGACAGATACGCAGTATTTT
J gene: TRBJ2-3
V gene: TRBV7-9
clone size: .
D gene: .

CDR3 protein: CASSLDSQGGDEQFF
CDR3 DNA: TGCGCCAGCAGCTTGGACTCCCAAGGGGGGGATGAGCAGTTCTTC
J gene: TRBJ2-1
V gene: TRBV5-1
clone size: .
D gene: .

CDR3 protein: CASSDTPDRSYAGYTF
CDR3 DNA: TGTGCCAGCTCCGATACCCCTGACAGGAGTTATGCGGGCTACACCTTC
J gene: TRBJ1-2
V gene: TRBV18
clone size: .
D gene: .

CDR3 protein: CASSQEGGAPGELFF
CDR3 DNA: TGCGCCAGCAGCCAAGAGGGAGGGGCACCCGGGGAGCTGTTTTTT
J gene: TRBJ2-2
V gene: TRBV4-3
clone size: .
D gene: TRBD2

CDR3 protein: CASGVLAGGFLFF
CDR3 DNA: TGTGCCAGCGGCGTGCTAGCGGGCGGCTTTTTGTTCTTC
J gene: TRBJ2-1
V gene: TRBV12-3/TRBV12-4
clone size: once
D gene: TRBD2

CDR3 protein: CASSLAILEDIQYF
CDR3 DNA: TGTGCCAGCAGTCTCGCAATTCTAGAGGACATTCAGTACTTC
J gene: TRBJ2-4
V gene: TRBV28
clone size: .
D gene: .

CDR3 protein: CASSRDLTNNEQFF
CDR3 DNA: TGTGCCAGCAGCCGGGACTTAACTAACAATGAGCAGTTCTTC
J gene: TRBJ2-1
V gene: TRBV7-9
clone size: .
D gene: .

CDR3 protein: CASSLIIRGGVKLAKNIQYF
CDR3 DNA: TGTGCCAGCAGCTTGATCATCCGGGGCGGGGTTAAACTAGCCAAAAACATTCAGTACTTC
J gene: TRBJ2-4
V gene: TRBV11-3
clone size: .
D gene: .

CDR3 protein: CASSLAGGGNEQFF
CDR3 DNA: TGTGCCAGCAGCTTGGCAGGGGGCGGTAATGAGCAGTTCTTC
J gene: TRBJ2-1
V gene: TRBV5-4
clone size: .
D gene: TRBD1

CDR3 protein: CASSSDLAGGPTYEQYF
CDR3 DNA: TGTGCCAGTAGTTCGGACTTAGCGGGAGGTCCGACCTACGAGCAGTACTTC
J gene: TRBJ2-7
V gene: TRBV19
clone size: .
D gene: TRBD2

CDR3 protein: CASSLRGGNQPQHF
CDR3 DNA: TGTGCCAGCAGTTTAAGGGGCGGCAATCAGCCCCAGCATTTT
J gene: TRBJ1-5
V gene: TRBV28
clone size: .
D gene: .

CDR3 protein: CASSPTGTGDEQYF
CDR3 DNA: TGTGCCAGCTCACCAACCGGGACAGGGGACGAGCAGTACTTC
J gene: TRBJ2-7
V gene: TRBV18
clone size: .
D gene: TRBD1

CDR3 protein: CASSLARGMWYEQYF
CDR3 DNA: TGTGCCAGCAGCTTAGCGCGGGGGATGTGGTACGAGCAGTACTTC
J gene: TRBJ2-7
V gene: TRBV7-2
clone size: .
D gene: TRBD2

CDR3 protein: CASSQTPQGLNTEAFF
CDR3 DNA: TGCGCCAGCAGCCAAACGCCACAGGGCTTGAACACTGAAGCTTTCTTT
J gene: TRBJ1-1
V gene: TRBV4-1
clone size: .
D gene: .

CDR3 protein: CASSLSGFGLLTSYEQYF
CDR3 DNA: TGTGCCAGCAGCTTATCGGGGTTTGGACTCCTAACTTCCTACGAGCAGTACTTC
J gene: TRBJ2-7
V gene: TRBV7-2
clone size: .
D gene: .

CDR3 protein: CASSPTGTGINEKLFF
CDR3 DNA: TGCGCCAGCAGCCCTACCGGGACAGGCATTAATGAAAAACTGTTTTTT
J gene: TRBJ1-4
V gene: TRBV4-1
clone size: .
D gene: TRBD1

CDR3 protein: CASSQLRLAEKLFF
CDR3 DNA: TGCGCCAGCAGCCAACTCAGGCTGGCTGAAAAACTGTTTTTT
J gene: TRBJ1-4
V gene: TRBV4-1
clone size: .
D gene: .

CDR3 protein: CASSLASRNEQFF
CDR3 DNA: TGTGCCAGCAGCTTAGCTAGCCGCAATGAGCAGTTCTTC
J gene: TRBJ2-1
V gene: TRBV7-2
clone size: .
D gene: .

CDR3 protein: CASSQRTGLNTGELFF
CDR3 DNA: TGTGCCAGCAGCCAGAGGACAGGACTGAACACCGGGGAGCTGTTTTTT
J gene: TRBJ2-2
V gene: TRBV3-1/TRBV3-2
clone size: .
D gene: TRBD1

CDR3 protein: CATSRERGTGLDYGYTF
CDR3 DNA: TGTGCCACCAGCAGAGAGAGAGGGACAGGGCTTGACTATGGCTACACCTTC
J gene: TRBJ1-2
V gene: TRBV15
clone size: .
D gene: TRBD1

CDR3 protein: CATSLDRVKGYTF
CDR3 DNA: TGTGCCACCAGCTTGGACAGGGTAAAGGGCTACACCTTC
J gene: TRBJ1-2
V gene: TRBV15
clone size: .
D gene: TRBD1

CDR3 protein: CASSPSHSGNTIYF
CDR3 DNA: TGTGCCAGCAGTCCCAGTCACTCTGGAAACACCATATATTTT
J gene: TRBJ1-3
V gene: TRBV28
clone size: .
D gene: .

CDR3 protein: CASSFSGRTDTQYF
CDR3 DNA: TGTGCCAGCAGCTTTAGCGGGAGAACAGATACGCAGTATTTT
J gene: TRBJ2-3
V gene: TRBV11-3
clone size: .
D gene: TRBD2

CDR3 protein: CASSLARAGGGGYTF
CDR3 DNA: TGTGCCAGCAGCTTAGCGCGGGCAGGGGGCGGAGGCTACACCTTC
J gene: TRBJ1-2
V gene: TRBV7-2
clone size: .
D gene: TRBD1

CDR3 protein: CASSPGTADTQYF
CDR3 DNA: TGTGCCAGCAGCCCGGGGACAGCAGATACGCAGTATTTT
J gene: TRBJ2-3
V gene: TRBV11-3
clone size: .
D gene: TRBD1

CDR3 protein: CASSKPGQSAGELFF
CDR3 DNA: TGCGCCAGCAGCAAACCGGGACAGTCGGCCGGGGAGCTGTTTTTT
J gene: TRBJ2-2
V gene: TRBV5-1
clone size: .
D gene: TRBD1

CDR3 protein: CASSLLGATYEQYF
CDR3 DNA: TGTGCCAGCAGTTTATTGGGGGCAACCTACGAGCAGTACTTC
J gene: TRBJ2-7
V gene: TRBV28
clone size: .
D gene: .

CDR3 protein: CASSVQAGGGTGELFF
CDR3 DNA: TGTGCCAGCAGCGTACAAGCGGGGGGTGGCACCGGGGAGCTGTTTTTT
J gene: TRBJ2-2
V gene: TRBV9
clone size: .
D gene: TRBD2

CDR3 protein: CASSPPEGTNEKLFF
CDR3 DNA: TGTGCCAGCAGCCCCCCTGAGGGAACTAATGAAAAACTGTTTTTT
J gene: TRBJ1-4
V gene: TRBV3-1/TRBV3-2
clone size: .
D gene: .

CDR3 protein: CSTNQQGGNEQFF
CDR3 DNA: TGCAGCACGAATCAACAGGGGGGCAATGAGCAGTTCTTC
J gene: TRBJ2-1
V gene: TRBV29-1
clone size: .
D gene: TRBD1

CDR3 protein: CASGPGQGEKLFF
CDR3 DNA: TGTGCCAGCGGACCAGGGCAGGGTGAAAAACTGTTTTTT
J gene: TRBJ1-4
V gene: TRBV28
clone size: .
D gene: .

CDR3 protein: CASSHPGTGGYRDEQYF
CDR3 DNA: TGTGCCAGCAGTCATCCCGGGACAGGGGGTTATCGGGACGAGCAGTACTTC
J gene: TRBJ2-7
V gene: TRBV28
clone size: once
D gene: TRBD1

CDR3 protein: CASTKRGGIYGYTF
CDR3 DNA: TGTGCCAGTACAAAGAGGGGGGGAATCTATGGCTACACCTTC
J gene: TRBJ1-2
V gene: TRBV5-6
clone size: .
D gene: .

CDR3 protein: CASSLARAGGTDTQYF
CDR3 DNA: TGTGCCAGCAGCTTAGCGCGGGCAGGGGGCACAGATACGCAGTATTTT
J gene: TRBJ2-3
V gene: TRBV7-8
clone size: once
D gene: .

CDR3 protein: CASRRTGGNEQFF
CDR3 DNA: TGTGCCAGTCGAAGGACAGGGGGTAATGAGCAGTTCTTC
J gene: TRBJ2-1
V gene: TRBV19
clone size: .
D gene: TRBD1

CDR3 protein: CASSLSGVEQFF
CDR3 DNA: TGTGCCAGCAGCTTATCAGGGGTCGAGCAGTTCTTC
J gene: TRBJ2-1
V gene: TRBV5-6
clone size: .
D gene: .

CDR3 protein: CASSSRLAGGFGEQFF
CDR3 DNA: TGTGCCAGCAGCTCACGACTAGCGGGGGGGTTCGGTGAGCAGTTCTTC
J gene: TRBJ2-1
V gene: TRBV7-3
clone size: .
D gene: TRBD2

CDR3 protein: CASSLLGDGSGNTIYF
CDR3 DNA: TGTGCCAGCAGCTTATTAGGGGATGGCTCTGGAAACACCATATATTTT
J gene: TRBJ1-3
V gene: TRBV7-2
clone size: .
D gene: .

CDR3 protein: CASSTVREAFF
CDR3 DNA: TGTGCCAGCAGTACCGTCAGAGAAGCTTTCTTT
J gene: TRBJ1-1
V gene: TRBV2
clone size: .
D gene: .

CDR3 protein: CASSPGGVRNTEAFF
CDR3 DNA: TGTGCCAGCAGCCCCGGGGGGGTCCGTAACACTGAAGCTTTCTTT
J gene: TRBJ1-1
V gene: TRBV5-4
clone size: .
D gene: .

CDR3 protein: CASSFGGFGYGYTF
CDR3 DNA: TGTGCCAGCAGCTTCGGCGGTTTTGGCTATGGCTACACCTTC
J gene: TRBJ1-2
V gene: TRBV7-9
clone size: .
D gene: .

CDR3 protein: CASRTSGRKKVSSGANVLTF
CDR3 DNA: TGTGCCAGCCGGACTAGCGGGAGGAAGAAGGTTTCCTCTGGGGCCAACGTCCTGACTTTC
J gene: TRBJ2-6
V gene: TRBV2
clone size: .
D gene: TRBD2

CDR3 protein: CASSPQGSGNAKNIQYF
CDR3 DNA: TGTGCCAGCTCACCACAAGGAAGCGGGAACGCCAAAAACATTCAGTACTTC
J gene: TRBJ2-4
V gene: TRBV18
clone size: .
D gene: TRBD2

CDR3 protein: CASSPTGGRSNEQFF
CDR3 DNA: TGTGCCAGCTCACCGACGGGGGGCCGGAGTAATGAGCAGTTCTTC
J gene: TRBJ2-1
V gene: TRBV18
clone size: .
D gene: .

CDR3 protein: CASSSGVGGELFF
CDR3 DNA: TGTGCCAGCAGCTCAGGGGTCGGCGGGGAGCTGTTTTTT
J gene: TRBJ2-2
V gene: TRBV9
clone size: .
D gene: .

CDR3 protein: CASSPGLAGREQYF
CDR3 DNA: TGTGCCAGCAGCCCGGGACTAGCGGGGAGGGAGCAGTACTTC
J gene: TRBJ2-7
V gene: TRBV3-1/TRBV3-2
clone size: .
D gene: TRBD2

CDR3 protein: CASSQTYPGKQYF
CDR3 DNA: TGTGCCAGCAGCCAGACATACCCAGGCAAGCAGTACTTC
J gene: TRBJ2-7
V gene: TRBV14
clone size: .
D gene: .

CDR3 protein: CASSQDRRTEPLEAFF
CDR3 DNA: TGTGCCAGCAGCCAAGATAGGCGGACAGAACCGCTTGAAGCTTTCTTT
J gene: TRBJ1-1
V gene: TRBV3-1/TRBV3-2
clone size: .
D gene: .

CDR3 protein: CASSTDRGFGGYTF
CDR3 DNA: TGTGCCAGTAGTACGGACAGGGGTTTTGGAGGCTACACCTTC
J gene: TRBJ1-2
V gene: TRBV19
clone size: .
D gene: TRBD1

CDR3 protein: CASSYSLGGYGYTF
CDR3 DNA: TGTGCCAGCAGTTACTCCCTCGGCGGGTATGGCTACACCTTC
J gene: TRBJ1-2
V gene: TRBV6-5
clone size: .
D gene: .

CDR3 protein: CSVGHRLAGNGNIQYF
CDR3 DNA: TGCAGCGTTGGTCACCGACTAGCGGGAAACGGGAACATTCAGTACTTC
J gene: TRBJ2-4
V gene: TRBV29-1
clone size: .
D gene: TRBD2

CDR3 protein: CASSDTTGELFF
CDR3 DNA: TGTGCCAGTAGTGACACTACCGGGGAGCTGTTTTTT
J gene: TRBJ2-2
V gene: TRBV19
clone size: .
D gene: .

CDR3 protein: CSVVDRGSHGYTF
CDR3 DNA: TGCAGCGTAGTAGACAGGGGTTCCCATGGCTACACCTTC
J gene: TRBJ1-2
V gene: TRBV29-1
clone size: .
D gene: TRBD1

CDR3 protein: CASGLTQENYGYTF
CDR3 DNA: TGTGCTAGTGGTTTGACTCAGGAAAACTATGGCTACACCTTC
J gene: TRBJ1-2
V gene: TRBV12-5
clone size: .
D gene: .

CDR3 protein: CASSLFGGTTRNQPQHF
CDR3 DNA: TGTGCCAGCAGTTTATTCGGGGGGACGACCCGCAATCAGCCCCAGCATTTT
J gene: TRBJ1-5
V gene: TRBV28
clone size: once
D gene: .